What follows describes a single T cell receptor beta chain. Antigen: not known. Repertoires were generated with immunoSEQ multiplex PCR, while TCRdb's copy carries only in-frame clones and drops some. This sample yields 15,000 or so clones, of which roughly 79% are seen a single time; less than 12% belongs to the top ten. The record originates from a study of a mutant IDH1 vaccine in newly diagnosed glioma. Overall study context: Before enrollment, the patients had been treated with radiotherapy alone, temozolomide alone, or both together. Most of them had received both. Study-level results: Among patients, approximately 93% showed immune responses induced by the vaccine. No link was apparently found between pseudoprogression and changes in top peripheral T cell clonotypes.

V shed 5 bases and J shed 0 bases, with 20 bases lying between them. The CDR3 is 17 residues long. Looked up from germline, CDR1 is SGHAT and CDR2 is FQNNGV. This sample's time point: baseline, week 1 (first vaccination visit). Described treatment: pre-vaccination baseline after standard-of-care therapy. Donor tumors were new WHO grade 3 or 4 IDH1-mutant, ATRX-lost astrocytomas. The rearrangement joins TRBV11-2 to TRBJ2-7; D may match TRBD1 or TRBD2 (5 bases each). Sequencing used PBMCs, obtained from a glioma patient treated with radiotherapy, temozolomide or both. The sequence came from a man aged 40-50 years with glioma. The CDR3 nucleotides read TGTGCCAGCAGCGCTCGGGACGCCTACCCTTCCTCCTACGAGCAGTACTTC. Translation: CASSARDAYPSSYEQYF.